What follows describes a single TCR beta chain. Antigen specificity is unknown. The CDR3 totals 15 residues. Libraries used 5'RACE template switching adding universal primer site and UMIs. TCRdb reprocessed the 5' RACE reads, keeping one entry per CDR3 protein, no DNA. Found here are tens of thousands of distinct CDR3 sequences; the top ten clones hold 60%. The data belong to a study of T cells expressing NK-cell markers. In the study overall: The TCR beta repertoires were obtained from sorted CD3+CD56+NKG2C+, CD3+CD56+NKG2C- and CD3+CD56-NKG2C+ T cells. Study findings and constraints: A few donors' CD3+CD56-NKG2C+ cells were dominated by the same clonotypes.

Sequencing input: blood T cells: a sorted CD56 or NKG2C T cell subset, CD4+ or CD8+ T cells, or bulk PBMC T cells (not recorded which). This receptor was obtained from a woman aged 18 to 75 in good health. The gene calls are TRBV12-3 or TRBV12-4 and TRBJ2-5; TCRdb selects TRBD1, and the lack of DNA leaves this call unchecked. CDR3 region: CASSLVTRGQATQYF.